The 32 T cell receptor beta chains given below trace back to one sample, sequenced in a study of T cell responses to AZD1222 COVID-19 vaccine. The method was immunoSEQ multiplex PCR; TCRdb's version includes in-frame clones alone and lacks a portion of them. The sample has tens of thousands of clones, about nine tenths seen once; the top ten hold about 1.3%. Specimen: peripheral blood, collected 28 days after the second AZD1222 dose. The receptors were gathered from an adult who received the AZD1222 COVID-19 vaccine.

The rearrangement joins TRBV27 to TRBJ1-6; no firm D call. Trimming took 2 bases from V and 0 from J, leaving 8 bases between them. The CDR3 spans 16 residues. Germline V lookup: CDR1 MNHEY, CDR2 SMNVEV (reference sequence). CDR3 amino acids: CASSLNPGSYNSPLHF. The CDR3 nucleotides are TGTGCCAGCAGTTTAAACCCGGGCTCCTATAATTCACCCCTCCACTTT.

Comment on this clone: One end of the junction is discordant with germline, which a read error may explain. The chain has TRBV6-1 and TRBJ2-2, with 10 bases that match TRBD2. CDR1 and CDR2 (germline): MNHNS, SASEGT. CDR3 length: 15 amino acids. The CDR3 loop reads CASREGLAETGELFF. In DNA, the CDR3 is TGTGCCAGCAGAGAAGGACTAGCGGAAACCGGGGAGCTGTTTTTT.

J is TRBJ1-5 and V is TRBV21-1. TRBV21-1 is a recognized pseudogene. The CDR3 has 13 residues. CDR3 nucleotide sequence: TGTGCCGACTCGACAAATAGCAATCAGCCCCAGCATTTT. It is translated as CADSTNSNQPQHF.

V is TRBV19 and J is TRBJ2-1; no reliable D call. The length of the CDR3 is 12 residues. V lost 4 bases, J lost 4 bases, and 5 bases lay in between. The germline gives CDR1 LNHDA, CDR2 SQIVND (reference sequence). The CDR3 loop reads CASSTLYNEQFF. For the CDR3, the DNA is TGTGCCAGTAGTACGCTTTACAATGAGCAGTTCTTC.

The V gene is TRBV19, the J gene TRBJ1-6; possible D gene TRBD1, 5 bases. Germline assignment: CDR1 LNHDA and CDR2 SQIVND (reference sequence). The CDR3 consists of 14 residues. With 8 bases removed from V and 8 bases from J, the gap between germline ends came to 16 bases. The CDR3 here is CASHDGGVDSPLHF. The CDR3 coding sequence is TGTGCCAGTCATGATGGGGGGGTTGATTCACCCCTCCACTTT.

V and J are TRBV27 and TRBJ1-6, with 11 positions matching TRBD1. Looked up from germline, CDR1 is MNHEY and CDR2 is SMNVEV (reference sequence). The CDR3 runs 15 residues. After removal of 3 bases from V and 7 bases from J, the junction contained 2 bases not matched to a gene. CDR3 region: CASSFGTGGNSPLHF. Here the CDR3 DNA reads TGTGCCAGCAGTTTCGGGACAGGGGGGAATTCACCCCTCCACTTT.

The chain uses TRBV27 and TRBJ2-7, with D uncertain. In germline, CDR1 is MNHEY, CDR2 SMNVEV (reference sequence). The CDR3 is 14 amino acids. Between the trimmed V and J ends, which lost 3 bases and 4 bases, there was a span of 13 bases. The CDR3 nucleotides are TGTGCCAGCAGTTTCAGACACCCCATTTACGAGCAGTACTTC. Translated, it gives CASSFRHPIYEQYF.

The rearrangement uses TRBV10-3 and TRBJ2-6; 7 positions match TRBD1. Germline CDR1 reads ENHRY; CDR2 reads SYGVKD. J was trimmed by 1 base and V by 10 bases; bases with no gene match: 4. The CDR3 covers 14 residues. CDR3 DNA sequence: TGTGCCACCCCGACAGGGTCTGGGGCCAACGTCCTGACTTTC. Its translation is CATPTGSGANVLTF.

The chain is built from TRBV6-1 and TRBJ1-2, with 7 positions matching TRBD1. After removal of 0 bases from V and 5 bases from J, the junction contained 9 bases not matched to a gene. CDR1 is MNHNS and CDR2 is SASEGT in the germline V gene. The CDR3 spans 16 residues. The CDR3 DNA reads TGTGCCAGCAGTGAAGCGCTTCAAGACAGGGTGTATGGCTACACCTTC. It codes for CASSEALQDRVYGYTF.

The gene calls are TRBV6-5 and TRBJ2-1; TRBD1 or TRBD2 may be the D gene (5 bases each). This CDR3 has 14 residues. Germline CDR1 and CDR2: MNHEY and SVGAGI. V was clipped by 11 bases and J by 7 bases, with 21 bases between them. This chain's CDR3 is CASGARAGPNEQFF. The CDR3 nucleotides read TGTGCCTCCGGGGCTCGGGCAGGACCAAATGAGCAGTTCTTC.

Here the CDR3 reads CASSLGQGGQYEQYF. DNA of the CDR3: TGTGCCAGCAGCTTGGGCCAAGGGGGCCAGTACGAGCAGTACTTC. This chain connects TRBV5-4 to TRBJ2-7; TRBD1 matches 7 bases. The junction had 7 bases not matched to a gene; V was cut back by 0 bases and J by 4 bases. In germline, CDR1 is SGHNT, CDR2 YYREEE (reference sequence). There are 15 residues in the CDR3.

The V and J genes are TRBV5-1 and TRBJ2-6; TRBD2 matches at 7 bases. Unmatched junction bases numbered 6, after V lost 0 bases and J lost 6 bases. CDR3 length: 16 amino acids. Germline CDR1 SGHRS, CDR2 YFSETQ. The CDR3: CASSLEGGGSANVLTF. The CDR3 DNA reads TGCGCCAGCAGCTTGGAGGGCGGGGGATCGGCCAACGTCCTGACTTTC.

The V call is TRBV9, the J call TRBJ2-1; TRBD1 aligns across 11 bases. Germline loops: CDR1 SGDLS, CDR2 YYNGEE. Losses at the gene ends were 3 bases for V and 0 bases for J; bases not matched to a gene: 2. CDR3 length: 16 residues. The CDR3 loop reads CASSGGTGGSYNEQFF. The CDR3 bases are TGTGCCAGCAGCGGGGGGACAGGGGGCTCCTACAATGAGCAGTTCTTC.

This clone was found once. This chain connects TRBV28 to TRBJ2-2; the D is unclear. Germline V gives CDR1 MDHEN, CDR2 SYDVKM. Deletions cut 5 bases from V and 5 bases from J, with 15 bases between. This CDR3 is built from 15 residues. This chain's CDR3 is CASSGRVYVTGELFF. The CDR3 coding sequence is TGTGCCAGCAGTGGAAGGGTGTATGTAACCGGGGAGCTGTTTTTT.

This clone was seen a handful of times. The rearrangement links TRBV13 to TRBJ1-2, with unresolved D. Trimming left V 7 bases short and J 6 bases short, with 21 bases between. From germline, CDR1 is PRHDT and CDR2 FYEKMQ (reference sequence). The CDR3 has 15 amino acids. The CDR3 sequence is CASTPGQDRRHGYTF. The CDR3 nucleotides are TGTGCCAGCACCCCGGGCCAGGACCGTCGGCATGGCTACACCTTC. Combining the CDR3 with reference TRBV13 and TRBJ1-2 gives the whole variable domain AAGVIQSPRHLIKEKRETATLKCYPIPRHDTVYWYQQGPGQDPQFLISFYEKMQSDKGSIPDRFSAQQFSDYHSELNMSSLELGDSALYFCASTPGQDRRHGYTFGSGTRLTVV.

The chain carries TRBV11-2 and TRBJ1-1; no definite D call. This CDR3 contains 14 residues. Trimming left V 2 bases short and J 0 bases short, with 7 bases between. Germline V CDR1 and CDR2: SGHAT, FQNNGV. In nucleotides, the CDR3 is TGTGCCAGCAGCTTATCTCGGATGAACACTGAAGCTTTCTTT. Translated, it gives CASSLSRMNTEAFF.

The chain recombines TRBV15 with TRBJ2-6; D gene ambiguous. The CDR3 length is 16 residues. The V and J ends lost 5 bases and 0 bases respectively, with 11 bases between them. The V gene's germline CDR1 is LNHNV and CDR2 YYDKDF (reference sequence). The CDR3 coding sequence is TGTGCCACCAGCGATCCCCCGAGCTCTGGGGCCAACGTCCTGACTTTC. Translating gives CATSDPPSSGANVLTF.

The CDR3 DNA reads TGTGCCAGCACCCCGCCGGGAGCAGATACGCAGTATTTT. It encodes CASTPPGADTQYF. The rearrangement uses TRBV6-5 and TRBJ2-3; perhaps TRBD2 as D (6 bases). CDR1 MNHEY and CDR2 SVGAGI come from the germline V gene. Between the trimmed V and J ends, which lost 7 bases and 4 bases, there was a span of 12 bases. The CDR3 consists of 13 residues.

The rearrangement joins TRBV29-1 to TRBJ1-5, with a possible D match to TRBD1 (6 bases). Germline V gives CDR1 SQVTM, CDR2 ANQGSEA. CDR3 length: 13 amino acids. V shed 2 bases and J shed 6 bases, with 11 bases lying between them. CDR3 region: CSVERGAGQPQHF. The CDR3 DNA is TGCAGCGTTGAACGGGGGGCAGGTCAGCCCCAGCATTTT.

The rearrangement links TRBV7-2 to TRBJ2-2; 7 nucleotides line up with TRBD2. The V gene end was trimmed by 1 base and the J gene end by 3 bases; junction bases not matched to a gene: 8. The CDR3 runs 17 residues. CDR1 and CDR2 (germline): SGHTA, FQGNSA. The CDR3 protein is CASSLGKGGGYTGELFF. The CDR3 DNA is TGTGCCAGCAGCTTAGGCAAGGGCGGGGGATACACCGGGGAGCTGTTTTTT.

The J gene is TRBJ2-1, the V gene TRBV10-1; TRBD2 matches at 10 bases. With 5 bases clipped from V and 8 bases from J, the junction kept 21 bases outside the gene matches. The germline CDR1 and CDR2 sequences are WNHNN and SYGVQD (reference sequence). The CDR3 consists of 19 residues. The CDR3: CASSLGLAGERRFFDEQFF. The CDR3 nucleotides are TGCGCCAGCAGTTTAGGCCTAGCGGGGGAACGGCGCTTTTTCGATGAGCAGTTCTTC.

The V call is TRBV27, the J call TRBJ1-1, with D hard to call. CDR1 and CDR2 (germline): MNHEY, SMNVEV (reference sequence). CDR3 size: 16 residues. V was shortened by 4 bases and J by 0 bases, with 15 bases between the two germline ends. The CDR3 nucleotides are TGTGCCAGCAGTTCGGCCCGATTCGGGATGAACACTGAAGCTTTCTTT. It specifies CASSSARFGMNTEAFF.

CDR3 residues: CASSSTGGADYEQYF. CDR3 in DNA: TGTGCCAGCAGTTCCACAGGGGGCGCGGACTACGAGCAGTACTTC. This chain connects TRBV28 to TRBJ2-7, with TRBD1 identical over 9 bases. Germline assignment: CDR1 MDHEN and CDR2 SYDVKM. J lost 3 bases, V lost 4 bases, and 7 bases had no gene match. This CDR3 region has 15 residues.

The chain couples TRBV5-1 to TRBJ1-5; no clear D gene. This CDR3 is 12 amino acids long. Trimming stripped 4 bases from V and 7 bases from J, with 9 bases between. Germline V lookup: CDR1 SGHRS, CDR2 YFSETQ. CDR3 sequence reads: CASSLEGQPQHF. CDR3 bases: TGCGCCAGCAGCCTCGAAGGACAGCCCCAGCATTTT.

This clone was recorded only once. The V and J genes are TRBV4-1 and TRBJ1-6; no firm D call. CDR1 and CDR2 (germline): MGHRA, YSYEKL. V was pared by 3 bases and J by 4 bases, with 1 base between. The CDR3 is 12 residues long. CDR3 loop: CASSQYNSPLHF. In DNA, the CDR3 is TGCGCCAGCAGCCAGTATAATTCACCCCTCCACTTT.

The chain uses TRBV27 and TRBJ2-3; possible D gene TRBD1, 5 bases. V lost 5 bases and J 0 bases, leaving 12 bases between the germline ends. CDR1 is MNHEY, CDR2 SMNVEV, per germline (reference sequence). CDR3 length: 15 amino acids. The CDR3 protein is CASSPLAGSTDTQYF. CDR3 DNA: TGTGCCAGCAGTCCCCTTGCAGGGAGCACAGATACGCAGTATTTT.

V usage is TRBV7-9 and J usage is TRBJ1-4; D not resolved. The CDR3 length is 15 residues. Trimming shortened V by 3 bases and J by 0 bases, and 8 bases separated the two germline ends. Germline V gives CDR1 SEHNR, CDR2 FQNEAQ (reference sequence). CDR3 in DNA: TGTGCCAGCAGCTTCGGTGGAACAACTAATGAAAAACTGTTTTTT. Translation: CASSFGGTTNEKLFF.

This clone appeared a single time. J is TRBJ2-7 and V is TRBV19; 7 nucleotides align to TRBD2. Germline loops: CDR1 LNHDA, CDR2 SQIVND (reference sequence). J lost 5 bases, V lost 8 bases, and 3 bases had no gene match. This CDR3 contains 11 residues. The CDR3 spells CASYGGNEQYF. Written as DNA, the CDR3 is TGTGCCAGTTACGGGGGGAACGAGCAGTACTTC.

The DNA of the CDR3 is TGTGCCAGCAGCCAAGTGTCAGATACGCAGTATTTT. This translates into CASSQVSDTQYF. The chain joins TRBV3-1 (or the pseudogene TRBV3-2) to TRBJ2-3; D not resolved. The germline V gene has CDR1 LGHDT and CDR2 YNNKEL (reference sequence). CDR3 length: 12 amino acids. V shed 1 base and J shed 4 bases, with 3 bases lying between them.

The chain uses TRBV7-2 and TRBJ1-2; TRBD1 aligns across 7 bases. The V gene's germline CDR1 is SGHTA and CDR2 FQGNSA. The junction had 9 bases not matched to a gene; V was cut back by 6 bases and J by 2 bases. The CDR3 spans 15 residues. The chain's CDR3 is CASSPGTAPNYGYTF. CDR3 DNA: TGTGCCAGCAGTCCCGGGACAGCCCCGAACTATGGCTACACCTTC. The full variable domain, in which reference TRBV7-2 and TRBJ1-2 provide the parts outside the CDR3, is GAGVSQSPSNKVTEKGKDVELRCDPISGHTALYWYRQSLGQGLEFLIYFQGNSAPDKSGLPSDRFSAERTGGSVSTLTIQRTQQEDSAVYLCASSPGTAPNYGYTFGSGTRLTVV.

The V call is TRBV27, the J call TRBJ1-1, with 12 bases identical to TRBD1. The trim removed 4 bases at V and 7 bases at J, leaving 7 bases unmatched. The CDR3 totals 15 residues. Germline V gene sequence: CDR1 MNHEY, CDR2 SMNVEV (reference sequence). CDR3 sequence: CASSSGTGGVSEAFF. The CDR3 DNA is TGTGCCAGCAGTTCCGGGACAGGGGGCGTTAGTGAAGCTTTCTTT.

The chain recombines TRBV5-1 with TRBJ1-6, with unresolved D. The germline V gene encodes CDR1 SGHRS and CDR2 YFSETQ. This CDR3 spans 14 amino acids. The ends were cut back, 0 bases at V and 6 bases at J, with 7 bases in the middle. CDR3 coding DNA: TGCGCCAGCAGCTTGGTGGGCCTTAATTCACCCCTCCACTTT. Its translation is CASSLVGLNSPLHF. The variable domain in full, with the rest retrieved from reference TRBV5-1 and TRBJ1-6, is KAGVTQTPRYLIKTRGQQVTLSCSPISGHRSVSWYQQTPGQGLQFLFEYFSETQRNKGNFPGRFSGRQFSNSRSEMNVSTLELGDSALYLCASSLVGLNSPLHFGNGTRLTVT.